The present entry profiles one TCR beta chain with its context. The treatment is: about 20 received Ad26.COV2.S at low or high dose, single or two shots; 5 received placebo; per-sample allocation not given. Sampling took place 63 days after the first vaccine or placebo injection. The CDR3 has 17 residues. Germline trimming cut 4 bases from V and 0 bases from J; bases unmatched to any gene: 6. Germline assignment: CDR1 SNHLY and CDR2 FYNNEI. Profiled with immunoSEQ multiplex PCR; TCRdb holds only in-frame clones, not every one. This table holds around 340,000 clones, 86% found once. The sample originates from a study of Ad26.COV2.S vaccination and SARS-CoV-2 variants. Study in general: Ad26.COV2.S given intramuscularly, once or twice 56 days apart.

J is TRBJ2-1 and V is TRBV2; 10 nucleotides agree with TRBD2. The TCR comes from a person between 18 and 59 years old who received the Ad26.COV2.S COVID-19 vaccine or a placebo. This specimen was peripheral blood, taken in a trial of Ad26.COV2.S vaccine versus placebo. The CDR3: CASSGEKRGGSYNEQFF. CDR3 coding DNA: TGTGCCAGCAGTGGGGAAAAGCGGGGGGGCTCCTACAATGAGCAGTTCTTC.